These 11 T cell receptor beta chains share one sample of origin, sequenced in a study of cytotoxic CD8 clonotypes in ibrutinib-treated CLL. TCRdb's copy holds only in-frame clones and misses some; the assay was immunoSEQ multiplex PCR. The sample contains 200,000 or so clones, 70% of which appear only once. This material consisted of PBMCs, taken after 12 months of ibrutinib treatment. These receptors originate from a human donor with chronic lymphocytic leukemia.

The J gene is TRBJ2-2, the V gene TRBV19, with 7 bases lining up with TRBD2. The CDR3 runs to 15 residues. Germline V gene sequence: CDR1 LNHDA, CDR2 SQIVND (reference sequence). V dropped 7 bases and J dropped 4; count of bases not matched to a gene: 9. CDR3 region: CASTPTGGTTGELFF. Here the CDR3 DNA reads TGTGCCAGTACCCCTACGGGAGGCACCACCGGGGAGCTGTTTTTT.

Only a few counts were recorded for this clone. The chain carries TRBV18 and TRBJ1-2; 8 nucleotides align to TRBD1. This CDR3 is built from 14 residues. The trim removed 6 bases at V and 4 bases at J, leaving 7 bases unmatched. Germline V gene lookup returns CDR1 KGHSH and CDR2 LQKENI. CDR3 nucleotides: TGTGCCAGCTCGGCGACAGGGGACTCCTATGGCTACACCTTC. Encoded protein: CASSATGDSYGYTF. The whole variable domain, remainder taken from reference TRBV18 and TRBJ1-2, is NAGVMQNPRHLVRRRGQEARLRCSPMKGHSHVYWYRQLPEEGLKFMVYLQKENIIDESGMPKERFSAEFPKEGPSILRIQQVVRGDSAAYFCASSATGDSYGYTFGSGTRLTVV.

The rearrangement uses TRBV5-1 and TRBJ2-7, with D uncertain. With 3 bases removed from V and 1 base from J, the gap between germline ends came to 17 bases. This CDR3 has 16 amino acids. Germline CDR1 SGHRS, CDR2 YFSETQ. The CDR3 loop reads CASSSSVGSLSYEQYF. DNA for the CDR3: TGCGCCAGCAGCTCGTCGGTGGGTAGTCTGTCCTACGAGCAGTACTTC. Together with reference TRBV5-1 and TRBJ2-7, the CDR3 gives the full variable domain: KAGVTQTPRYLIKTRGQQVTLSCSPISGHRSVSWYQQTPGQGLQFLFEYFSETQRNKGNFPGRFSGRQFSNSRSEMNVSTLELGDSALYLCASSSSVGSLSYEQYFGPGTRLTVT.

The DNA of the CDR3 is TGTGCCAGCCCTCCCCCCGGCGTCGCCTACGAGCAGTACTTC. As protein: CASPPPGVAYEQYF. V usage is TRBV28 and J usage is TRBJ2-7; no reliable D call. The germline V gene has CDR1 MDHEN and CDR2 SYDVKM. Trimming pared 8 bases from V and 2 bases from J, leaving 16 bases between. CDR3 length: 14 residues.

V and J are TRBV6-1 and TRBJ1-2; D is uncertain. The CDR3 is 8 residues long. V gave up 8 bases and J gave up 10 bases, with 5 bases separating them. Germline V gene lookup returns CDR1 MNHNS and CDR2 SASEGT. Here the CDR3 reads CASPNYTF. CDR3 in DNA: TGTGCCAGCCCGAACTACACCTTC.

The CDR3 loop is CATSRGDREGYGYTF. CDR3 nucleotide sequence: TGTGCCACCAGCAGAGGGGACAGGGAGGGCTATGGCTACACCTTC. This chain uses TRBV15 with TRBJ1-2; 9 bases map to TRBD1. Germline CDR1 is LNHNV and CDR2 is YYDKDF (reference sequence). Trimming took 1 base from V and 4 from J; bases not matched to a gene: 4. The length of the CDR3 is 15 residues.

V and J are TRBV9 and TRBJ1-1; D gene ambiguous. This CDR3 is 13 amino acids long. Trimming left V 4 bases short and J 1 base short, with 8 bases between. The germline gives CDR1 SGDLS, CDR2 YYNGEE. The CDR3 DNA is TGTGCCAGCAGCTTCGCAAAGAACACTGAAGCTTTCTTT. This encodes CASSFAKNTEAFF.

The chain links TRBV19 to TRBJ1-5; perhaps TRBD1 as D (6 bases). Trimming pared 8 bases from V and 1 base from J, leaving 15 bases between. The CDR3 covers 15 residues. CDR1 is LNHDA and CDR2 is SQIVND in the germline V gene (reference sequence). Written as DNA, the CDR3 is TGTGCCAGTTCCGGAGGGGGTGGAAGCAATCAGCCCCAGCATTTT. It encodes CASSGGGGSNQPQHF.

The chain links TRBV5-4 to TRBJ1-2; D is unresolved. The CDR3 consists of 15 residues. Looked up from germline, CDR1 is SGHNT and CDR2 is YYREEE (reference sequence). The V end lost 4 bases, the J end lost 0 bases, and 13 bases lay between the germline ends. The CDR3 is CASSAEIGANYGYTF. The CDR3 DNA follows: TGTGCCAGCAGCGCCGAGATCGGGGCTAACTATGGCTACACCTTC.

The V call is TRBV6-1, the J call TRBJ2-3; maybe TRBD1 (6 bases). The germline V and J ends were trimmed by 2 bases and 0 bases, with 12 bases remaining between them. Per the germline V gene, CDR1 is MNHNS and CDR2 is SASEGT. CDR3 length equals 16 residues. The CDR3 nucleotides read TGTGCCAGCAGTGAATTGGGGGCCCCTAGCACAGATACGCAGTATTTT. It translates to CASSELGAPSTDTQYF.

The V gene is TRBV10-1, the J gene TRBJ1-5; D is unresolved. From germline, CDR1 is WNHNN and CDR2 SYGVQD (reference sequence). The length of the CDR3 is 13 residues. The V end lost 6 bases, the J end lost 2 bases, and 8 bases lay between the germline ends. The CDR3 bases are TGCGCCAGCAGCTCCCAGGGCAATCAGCCCCAGCATTTT. Encoded protein: CASSSQGNQPQHF.